This record looks at one T cell receptor (beta chain) sequence and its context. In this sample, this clone turned up once. The specificity of this receptor is unknown. Within one base of it there is no much larger clone, and no base qualities were kept. The sample holds other DNA sequences that translate to the same CDR3. The entry originates in a study of blood T cell repertoires in COVID-19 (dated by TCRdb to the early 2020s). A note on the overall study: Samples covering the acute and convalescent phases of COVID-19 were provided by collaborators in the United States, Italy and Spain. The repertoires were released in a freely available public database meant as a resource for research on the immune response to SARS-CoV-2. The dataset comprised deeply sampled blood TCRbeta repertoires from subjects exposed to, actively infected with, or recovered from COVID-19. HLA class I and class II types, where available, came from metadata supplied by the sample provider rather than from assay-based typing. A de-identified subject ID, COVID-19 status, age in years and sex were almost always included in the sample metadata. The samples were drawn from two sources: the first 160 participants of the ongoing ImmuneRACE study, and fewer than 1,500 subjects contributed by 6 global collaborators. The material from the prospective study consisted of cDNA or gDNA derived from T cells, B-cell-depleted T cells, or PBMCs.

TCRbeta CDR3 regions were amplified from genomic DNA using the immunoSEQ Assay, a bias-controlled multiplex PCR. The published analysis was carried out like this. Within the assay, amplification of reference gene primers was used to estimate how many nucleated cells each sample contained. Sequence reads were collapsed and filtered to measure the absolute abundance of every unique TCRbeta CDR3 rearrangement. For each sample, productive Simpson clonality was calculated as the square root of Simpson's diversity index across productive rearrangements. What TCRdb holds here is the immuneACCESS table cut down to in-frame rearrangements. Part of the clones is not present; checked against another copy, under half of the missing clones reflect an unresolved V gene, and the others are unexplained. V, J and clone size are taken as reported in that table, and D and trimming were inferred from the DNA itself. This sample lists under 200,000 clones; about 88% were detected once. The ten most abundant clones make up around 1% of the sample.

General findings and caveats noted by the study authors: Clinical and demographic metadata were provided uncurated, with the amount varying by source and participant.

Whole blood was collected in K2EDTA tubes by collaborating institutions according to the institutions' own protocols. For TCRbeta analysis, collaborators shipped samples as frozen whole blood, isolated PBMCs, or DNA extracted from either of those sample types. The receptor was derived from a man aged 35 to 55 with acute or convalescent COVID-19. Specimen: peripheral blood.

CDR3 region: CASSLGGADGYTF. DNA sequence: TGTGCCAGCAGTTTAGGGGGCGCGGATGGCTACACCTTC. The chain employs TRBV28 and TRBJ1-2; TRBD1 is a possible D gene, resting on 6 matching bases. The germline V gene specifies MDHEN as CDR1 and SYDVKM as CDR2. The CDR3 runs 13 residues from the cysteine to the phenylalanine. Of the read, only the CDR3 DNA is kept; its 39 bases are in frame from base 1. V lost 2 bases and J lost 6 bases; the stretch between them is 10 bases long.